These T cell receptor beta chains were read from a single sample in a study of STAT5B mutations in CD4+ large granular lymphocyte leukemia. The method was immunoSEQ multiplex PCR; TCRdb's version includes in-frame clones alone and lacks a portion of them. The sample holds tens of thousands of clones, approximately 79% seen once. Sequencing was carried out using CD4+ T cells from blood buffy coats. The receptors come from a human donor in good health. Both conserved end residues are part of each CDR3. D genes are given only for firm matches. Only some rows state a clone size, as once, few, many or a class for expanded clones.

D gene: .
V gene: TRBV30
clone size: few
J gene: TRBJ1-1
CDR3 DNA: TGTGCCTGGAGCAGGGGTGAAGGCACTGAAGCTTTCTTT
CDR3 protein: CAWSRGEGTEAFF

D gene: .
V gene: TRBV9
clone size: .
J gene: TRBJ2-5
CDR3 DNA: TGTGCCAGCAGCAATCAAGAGACCCAGTACTTC
CDR3 protein: CASSNQETQYF

D gene: .
V gene: TRBV18
clone size: .
J gene: TRBJ2-1
CDR3 DNA: TGTGCCAGCTCACCGTCGGGGCGGTGGTTCTTC
CDR3 protein: CASSPSGRWFF

D gene: .
V gene: TRBV5-1
clone size: once
J gene: TRBJ2-2
CDR3 DNA: TGCGCCAGCAGCTTATTCATCTCGGGGGTTGTGGCCGGGGAGCTGTTTTTT
CDR3 protein: CASSLFISGVVAGELFF

D gene: .
V gene: TRBV5-8
clone size: .
J gene: TRBJ2-7
CDR3 DNA: TGTGCCAGCAGCCCCGGACGGGACTACGAGCAGTACTTC
CDR3 protein: CASSPGRDYEQYF

D gene: .
V gene: TRBV9
clone size: few
J gene: TRBJ2-2
CDR3 DNA: TGTGCCAGCAGCGTAGAAGGGGCTGGGACCGGGGAGCTGTTTTTT
CDR3 protein: CASSVEGAGTGELFF

D gene: .
V gene: TRBV4-1
clone size: few
J gene: TRBJ1-6
CDR3 DNA: TGCGCCAGCAGCCAAGCCGAGGGGCTACCCCTCCACTTT
CDR3 protein: CASSQAEGLPLHF

D gene: TRBD1
V gene: TRBV11-3
clone size: .
J gene: TRBJ1-1
CDR3 DNA: TGTGCCAGCAGCTTAGGACAGGGGCACGATCCCGGTGGAGGTTTT
CDR3 protein: CASSLGQGHDPGGGF

D gene: .
V gene: TRBV28
clone size: .
J gene: TRBJ1-3
CDR3 DNA: TGTGCCAGCAGTTTATGGTCGAACAGCGGGCCCTCTGGAAACACCATATATTTT
CDR3 protein: CASSLWSNSGPSGNTIYF

D gene: .
V gene: TRBV7-2
clone size: once
J gene: TRBJ2-4
CDR3 DNA: TGTGCCAGCAGCCCCTGGCAGGGGCAAAACATTCAGTACTTC
CDR3 protein: CASSPWQGQNIQYF

D gene: .
V gene: TRBV7-2
clone size: .
J gene: TRBJ2-1
CDR3 DNA: TGTGCCAGCAGCGTAATCCACCACAGGGCTAATGAGCAGTTCTTC
CDR3 protein: CASSVIHHRANEQFF

D gene: .
V gene: TRBV5-1
clone size: .
J gene: TRBJ2-3
CDR3 DNA: TGCGCCAGCAGCCAACAGGGACCCACAGATACGCAGTATTTT
CDR3 protein: CASSQQGPTDTQYF

D gene: TRBD1
V gene: TRBV7-6
clone size: .
J gene: TRBJ1-4
CDR3 DNA: TGTGCCAGCAGCATCGGACAGGGAAATGAAAAACTGTTTTTT
CDR3 protein: CASSIGQGNEKLFF

D gene: .
V gene: TRBV28
clone size: once
J gene: TRBJ2-6
CDR3 DNA: TGTGCCAGCAGCAAACATAGCTCTGGGGCCAACGTCCTGACTTTC
CDR3 protein: CASSKHSSGANVLTF

D gene: .
V gene: TRBV6-5
clone size: .
J gene: TRBJ2-5
CDR3 DNA: TGTGCCAGCAGTGGGCCTGGGGGCCCGGGGGAGACCCAGTACTTC
CDR3 protein: CASSGPGGPGETQYF

D gene: TRBD1
V gene: TRBV9
clone size: .
J gene: TRBJ2-7
CDR3 DNA: TGTGCCAGCAGCGTAGACGGGGACAGTCGATACGAGCAGTACTTC
CDR3 protein: CASSVDGDSRYEQYF

D gene: .
V gene: TRBV18
clone size: .
J gene: TRBJ2-5
CDR3 DNA: TGTGCCAGCTCACCACCAATTTCGGTGGAGACCCAGTACTTC
CDR3 protein: CASSPPISVETQYF

D gene: .
V gene: TRBV7-2
clone size: .
J gene: TRBJ1-2
CDR3 DNA: TGTGCCAGCAGCCACACGGGTTCCAACTATGGCTACACCTTC
CDR3 protein: CASSHTGSNYGYTF

D gene: .
V gene: TRBV30
clone size: .
J gene: TRBJ1-1
CDR3 DNA: TGTGCCTGGAGTGTCGGAGGGACGAACACTGAAGCTTTCTTT
CDR3 protein: CAWSVGGTNTEAFF

D gene: TRBD1
V gene: TRBV30
clone size: once
J gene: TRBJ2-5
CDR3 DNA: TGTGCCTGGACCAAGGACAGGGGCGAGACCCAGTACTTC
CDR3 protein: CAWTKDRGETQYF

D gene: .
V gene: TRBV7-2
clone size: .
J gene: TRBJ2-3
CDR3 DNA: TGTGCCAGCAGCTTGGGACTGAGACTAGATACGCAGTATTTT
CDR3 protein: CASSLGLRLDTQYF

D gene: TRBD1
V gene: TRBV6-1
clone size: .
J gene: TRBJ2-1
CDR3 DNA: TGTGCCAGCAGGGCAGGGACAGGTCGGTACAATGAGCAGTTCTTC
CDR3 protein: CASRAGTGRYNEQFF

D gene: .
V gene: TRBV5-1
clone size: once
J gene: TRBJ1-2
CDR3 DNA: TGCGCCAGCAGCTGGGCCCGGGAGGCCGCCTATGGCTACACCTTC
CDR3 protein: CASSWAREAAYGYTF

D gene: TRBD2
V gene: TRBV4-2
clone size: .
J gene: TRBJ2-5
CDR3 DNA: TGTGCCAGCAGCCAAGATCCACTAGCGGGGCCCCAGGAGACCCAGTACTTC
CDR3 protein: CASSQDPLAGPQETQYF

D gene: .
V gene: TRBV18
clone size: .
J gene: TRBJ1-1
CDR3 DNA: TGTGCCAGCTCACCTACCACGTCACAGGGCACTGAAGCTTTCTTT
CDR3 protein: CASSPTTSQGTEAFF

D gene: .
V gene: TRBV6-6
clone size: .
J gene: TRBJ1-1
CDR3 DNA: TGTGCCAGCAGTCAACAGGGCGTTAGGGGCACTGAAGCTTTCTTT
CDR3 protein: CASSQQGVRGTEAFF

D gene: .
V gene: TRBV19
clone size: .
J gene: TRBJ1-5
CDR3 DNA: TGTGCCAGTACCCTCGGGGGGATAGCGTATAGCAATCAGCCCCAGCATTTT
CDR3 protein: CASTLGGIAYSNQPQHF

D gene: .
V gene: TRBV20-1
clone size: few
J gene: TRBJ2-1
CDR3 DNA: TGCAGTGCAGTGACTAGTCGTGAGCAGTTCTTC
CDR3 protein: CSAVTSREQFF

D gene: .
V gene: TRBV29-1
clone size: .
J gene: TRBJ2-1
CDR3 DNA: TGCAGCGGGGGGGACACTAATGAGCAGTTCTTC
CDR3 protein: CSGGDTNEQFF

D gene: .
V gene: TRBV7-9
clone size: .
J gene: TRBJ2-3
CDR3 DNA: TGTGCCAGCAGCTTAGCCACAGACACGCAGTATTTT
CDR3 protein: CASSLATDTQYF